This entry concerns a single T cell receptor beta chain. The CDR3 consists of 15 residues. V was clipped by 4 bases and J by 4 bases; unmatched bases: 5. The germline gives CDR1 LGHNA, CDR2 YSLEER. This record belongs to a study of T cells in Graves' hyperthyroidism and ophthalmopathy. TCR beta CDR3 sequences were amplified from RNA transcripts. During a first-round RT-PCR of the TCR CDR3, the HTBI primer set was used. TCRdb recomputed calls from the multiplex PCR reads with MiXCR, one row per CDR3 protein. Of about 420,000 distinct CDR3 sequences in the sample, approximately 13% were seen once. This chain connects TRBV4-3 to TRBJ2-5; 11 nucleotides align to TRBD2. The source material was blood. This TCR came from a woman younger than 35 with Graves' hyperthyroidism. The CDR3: CASSRIAGGRETQYF. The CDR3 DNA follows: TGCGCCAGCAGCCGAATAGCGGGAGGGAGAGAGACCCAGTACTTC.